This TCR beta chain was profiled in a study of technical replicates of blood from a handful of donors. Only in-frame clones appear in the TCRdb table, and some are missing; sequencing was by immunoSEQ multiplex PCR. The sample lists under 90,000 clones; roughly 98% were seen once. The germline gives CDR1 SGHRS, CDR2 YFSETQ. The CDR3 totals 15 residues. The rearrangement links TRBV5-1 to TRBJ2-5, with a possible D match to TRBD2 (5 bases). Gene TRBJ2-7 matches the end of the DNA better, so the J call may be wrong. The source material was T cells isolated from PBMCs. This TCR derives from a human donor in good health. The CDR3 nucleotides are TGCGCCAGCAGCGACGGCTACTCCGGGGACTACGAGCAGTACTTC. Protein sequence: CASSDGYSGDYEQYF.